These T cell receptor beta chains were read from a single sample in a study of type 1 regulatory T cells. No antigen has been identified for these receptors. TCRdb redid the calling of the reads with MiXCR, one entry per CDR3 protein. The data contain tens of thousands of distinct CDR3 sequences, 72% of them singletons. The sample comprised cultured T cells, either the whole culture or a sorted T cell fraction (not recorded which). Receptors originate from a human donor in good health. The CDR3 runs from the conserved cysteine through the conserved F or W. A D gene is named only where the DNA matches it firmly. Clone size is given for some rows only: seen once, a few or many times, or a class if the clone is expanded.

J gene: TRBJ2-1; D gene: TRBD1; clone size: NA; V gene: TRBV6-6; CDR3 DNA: TGTGCCAGCAGCCATACAGGGGGTCTATACAATGAGCAGTTCTTC; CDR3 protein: CASSHTGGLYNEQFF
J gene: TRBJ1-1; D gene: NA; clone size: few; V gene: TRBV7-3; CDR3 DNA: TGTGCCAGCAGCCCAGGCAGGGAGGGCGGTTGGGACACTGAAGCTTTCTTT; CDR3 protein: CASSPGREGGWDTEAFF
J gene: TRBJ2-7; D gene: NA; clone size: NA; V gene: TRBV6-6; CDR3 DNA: TGTGCCAGCAGTTACGGGGCAGGGCGGCCCTACGAGCAGTACTTC; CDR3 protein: CASSYGAGRPYEQYF
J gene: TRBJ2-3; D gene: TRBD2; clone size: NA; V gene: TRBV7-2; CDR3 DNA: TGTGCCAGCAGCTTACAACCGGGGGGGCAGGGTGGTGCTACGCAGTATTTT; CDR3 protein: CASSLQPGGQGGATQYF
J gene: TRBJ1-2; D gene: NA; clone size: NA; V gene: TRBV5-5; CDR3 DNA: TGTGCCAGCAGCTTGACATTACGACCTCATAACTATGGCTACACCTTC; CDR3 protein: CASSLTLRPHNYGYTF
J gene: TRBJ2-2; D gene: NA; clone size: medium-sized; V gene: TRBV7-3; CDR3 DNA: TGTGCCAGCAGCTTGGCCGGGGAGCTGTTTTTT; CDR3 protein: CASSLAGELFF
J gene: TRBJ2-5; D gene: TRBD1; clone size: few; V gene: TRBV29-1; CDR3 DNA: TGCAGCGTTGATGACAGGGTAGGGACCCAGTACTTC; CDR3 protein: CSVDDRVGTQYF
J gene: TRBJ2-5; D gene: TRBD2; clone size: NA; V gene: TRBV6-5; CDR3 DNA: TGTGCCAGCAGTTTAGCGGGGCAGACCCAGTACTTC; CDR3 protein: CASSLAGQTQYF
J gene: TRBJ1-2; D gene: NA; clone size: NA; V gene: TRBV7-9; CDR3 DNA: TGTGCCAGCAGCTTAGAGTTATCCACCTATGGCTACACCTTC; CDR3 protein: CASSLELSTYGYTF
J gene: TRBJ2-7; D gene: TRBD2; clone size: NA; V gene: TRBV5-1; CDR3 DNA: TGCGCCAGCAGCTTAAGCGGGGGATCCTACGAGCAGTACTTC; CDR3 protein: CASSLSGGSYEQYF
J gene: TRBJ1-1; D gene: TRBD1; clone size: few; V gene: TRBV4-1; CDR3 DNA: TGCGCCAGCAGCCCGCGAAACAGGGGGGACACTGAAGCTTTCTTT; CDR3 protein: CASSPRNRGDTEAFF
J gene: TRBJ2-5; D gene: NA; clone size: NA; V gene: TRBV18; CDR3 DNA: TGTGCCAGCTCACAGGACGGGGAGACCCAGTACTTC; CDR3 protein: CASSQDGETQYF
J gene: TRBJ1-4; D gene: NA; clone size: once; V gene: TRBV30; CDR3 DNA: TGTGCCCTGGGGAGGCCCCGCCAGGGAGAAAAACTGTTTTTT; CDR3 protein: CALGRPRQGEKLFF
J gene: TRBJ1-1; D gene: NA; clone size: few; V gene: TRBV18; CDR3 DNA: TGTGCCAGCTCACCAAACAGGGACACTGAAGCTTTCTTT; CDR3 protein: CASSPNRDTEAFF
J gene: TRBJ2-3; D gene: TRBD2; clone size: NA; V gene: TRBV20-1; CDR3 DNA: TGCAGTGCTAGTCCAGCGGGGATCACAGATACGCAGTATTTT; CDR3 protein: CSASPAGITDTQYF
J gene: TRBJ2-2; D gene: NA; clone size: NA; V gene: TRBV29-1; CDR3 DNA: TGCAGCGGAAAACAGGGGAACACCGGGGAGCTGTTTTTT; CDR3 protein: CSGKQGNTGELFF
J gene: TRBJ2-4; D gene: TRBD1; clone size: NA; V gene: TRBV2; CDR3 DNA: TGTGCCAGCACCCTAGACAGGGGAGGTAAAAACATTCAGTACTTC; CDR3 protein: CASTLDRGGKNIQYF
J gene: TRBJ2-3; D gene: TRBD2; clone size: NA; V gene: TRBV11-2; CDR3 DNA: TGTGCCAGCAGCCTTCGACTAGCGGGGGACACAGATACGCAGTATTTT; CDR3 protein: CASSLRLAGDTDTQYF
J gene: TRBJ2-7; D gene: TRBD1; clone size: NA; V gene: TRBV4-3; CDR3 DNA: TGCGCCAGCAGCCGCGGACAGGGCTACGAGCAGTACTTC; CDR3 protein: CASSRGQGYEQYF
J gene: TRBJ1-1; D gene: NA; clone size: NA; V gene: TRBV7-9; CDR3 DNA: TGTGCCAGCAGCACCCGACAGGCGTCGGCTTTCTTT; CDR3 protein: CASSTRQASAFF
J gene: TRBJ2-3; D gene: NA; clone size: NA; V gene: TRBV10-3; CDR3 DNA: TGTGCCACAGGAACAGATACGCAGTATTTT; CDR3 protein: CATGTDTQYF
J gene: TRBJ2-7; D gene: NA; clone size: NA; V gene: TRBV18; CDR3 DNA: TGTGCCAGCTCACCATCAGGCAGGACCTACGAGCAGTACTTC; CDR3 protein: CASSPSGRTYEQYF
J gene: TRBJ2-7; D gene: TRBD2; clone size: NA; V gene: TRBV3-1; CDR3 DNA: TGTGCCAGCAGCCAAGATCGTCGGACTAGCGGGGAAAAGTACTTC; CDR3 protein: CASSQDRRTSGEKYF
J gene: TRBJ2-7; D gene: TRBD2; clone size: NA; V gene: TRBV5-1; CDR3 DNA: TGCGCCAGCAGCTCCGGACTAGAACCCTACGAGCAGTACTTC; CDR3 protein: CASSSGLEPYEQYF
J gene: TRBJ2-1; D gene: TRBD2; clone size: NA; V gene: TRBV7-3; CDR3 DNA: TGTGCCAGCAGCCCAACAGCGGGGGCCGGTGAGCAGTTCTTC; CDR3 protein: CASSPTAGAGEQFF
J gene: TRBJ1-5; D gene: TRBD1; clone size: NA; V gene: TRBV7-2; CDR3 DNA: TGTGCCAGCAGCAGAGACAGGGCGAATCAGCCCCAGCATTTT; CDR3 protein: CASSRDRANQPQHF
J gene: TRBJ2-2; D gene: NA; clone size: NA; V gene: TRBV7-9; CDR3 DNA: TGTGCCAGCAGCTTAAGGAACACCGGGGAGCTGTTTTTT; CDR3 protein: CASSLRNTGELFF
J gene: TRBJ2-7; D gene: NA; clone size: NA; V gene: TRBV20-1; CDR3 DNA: TGCAGTGGTCTAAGCGCAAGCTCCTACGAGCAGTACTTC; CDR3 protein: CSGLSASSYEQYF
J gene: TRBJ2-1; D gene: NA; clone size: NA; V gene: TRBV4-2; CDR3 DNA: TGTGCCAGCAGCCAAGAGTCTAGCATTACCTACAATGAGCAGTTCTTC; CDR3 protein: CASSQESSITYNEQFF
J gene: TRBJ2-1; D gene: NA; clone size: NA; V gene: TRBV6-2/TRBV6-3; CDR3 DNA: TGTGCCAGCAGTTACGCGGATCAAAATACAGAAGAGCAGTTCTTC; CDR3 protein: CASSYADQNTEEQFF
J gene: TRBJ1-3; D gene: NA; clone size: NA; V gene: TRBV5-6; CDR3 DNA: TGTGCCAGCAGCTTTCGGAACTCTGGAAACACCATATATTTT; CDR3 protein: CASSFRNSGNTIYF
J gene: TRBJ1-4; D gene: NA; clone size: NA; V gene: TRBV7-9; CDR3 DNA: TGTGCCAGCAGCACCCGGGTCGGGGAGAAACTGTTTTTT; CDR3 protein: CASSTRVGEKLFF
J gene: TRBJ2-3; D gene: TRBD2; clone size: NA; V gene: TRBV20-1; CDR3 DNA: TGCAGTGCTAGAGTTAACCCCGCTAGCGGGAACACAGATACGCAGTATTTT; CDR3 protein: CSARVNPASGNTDTQYF
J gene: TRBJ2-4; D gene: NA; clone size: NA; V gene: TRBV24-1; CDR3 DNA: TGTGCCACCAGTGACCGGTGGCCTACCCCAAACATTCAGTACTTC; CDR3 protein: CATSDRWPTPNIQYF
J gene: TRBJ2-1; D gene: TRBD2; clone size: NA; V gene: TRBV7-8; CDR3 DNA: TGTGCCAGCATGCTTCTAATAGCGGGGGGGCTGTCCTACAATGAGCAGTTCTTC; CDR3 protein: CASMLLIAGGLSYNEQFF
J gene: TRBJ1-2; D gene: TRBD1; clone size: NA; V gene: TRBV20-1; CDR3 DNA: TGCAGTGCTAGAGGGGGGACAGGAACTTCTAACTATGGCTACACCTTC; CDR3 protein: CSARGGTGTSNYGYTF
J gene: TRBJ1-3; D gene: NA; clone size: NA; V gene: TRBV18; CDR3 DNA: TGTGCCAGCTCACCACCCCTTTCTGGAAACACCATATATTTT; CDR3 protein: CASSPPLSGNTIYF
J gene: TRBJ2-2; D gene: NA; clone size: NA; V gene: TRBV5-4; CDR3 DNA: TGTGCCAGCAGCCGGGACGCCCGTTCGAACACCGGGGAGCTGTTTTTT; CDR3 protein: CASSRDARSNTGELFF
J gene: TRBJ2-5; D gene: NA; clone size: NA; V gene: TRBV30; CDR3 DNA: TGTGCCTGGAGTTCGGGACTCCAAGAGACCCAGTACTTC; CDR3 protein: CAWSSGLQETQYF
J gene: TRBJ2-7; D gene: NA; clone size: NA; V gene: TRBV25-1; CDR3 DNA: TGTGCCAGCAGTGATTTTGAACGGGTAGACTTC; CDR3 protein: CASSDFERVDF
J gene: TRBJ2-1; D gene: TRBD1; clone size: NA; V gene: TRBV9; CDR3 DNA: TGTGCCAGCAGCGGGCAGGGGGCAGGGGAGCAGTTCTTC; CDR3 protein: CASSGQGAGEQFF